The TCR beta chain under discussion was sequenced for a study of cytomegalovirus exposure and HLA in healthy donors. Primers: 60 Vbeta forward and 13 Jbeta reverse. This table comes from immunoSEQ multiplex PCR, and its TCRdb copy is limited to in-frame clones, with some not included. The top ten hold about 1.7% of the sample, which has under 200,000 clones, around 83% seen once. The CDR3 has 12 residues. CDR1 SGHVS and CDR2 FQNEAQ come from the germline V gene. With 5 bases removed from V and 4 bases from J, the gap between germline ends came to 6 bases. This receptor was obtained from a man between 40 and 49 years old in good health and CMV-seropositive. The sequenced sample consisted of PBMCs. This chain connects TRBV7-8 to TRBJ2-1; no firm D call. The CDR3 sequence is CASSEAYNEQFF. CDR3 in DNA: TGTGCCAGCAGCGAGGCTTACAATGAGCAGTTCTTC.